These 18 T cell receptor beta chains were all obtained from the same sample, sequenced in a study of CXCR3-negative and CXCR3-positive naive CD8 T cells. TRB cDNA was prepared as libraries by UMI-labeled 5' RACE. No DNA is given; TCRdb re-called the 5' RACE reads and lists each CDR3 protein once. This sample's table reports around 81,000 distinct CDR3 sequences. Sequenced: naive CXCR3- CD8+ T cells from blood. Subset given: CD45RO-CCR7+CD27+CD95- naive CD8+ T cells lacking CXCR3 (TNR3-). The receptors were sampled from a human donor in good health. Some clones in this sample may be carry-over from other donors' samples.

The rearrangement links TRBV19 to TRBJ2-1; TCRdb lists TRBD1, though no DNA is available to test this call. CDR1 is LNHDA and CDR2 is SQIVND in the germline V gene (reference sequence). The CDR3 extends over 12 amino acids. The CDR3: CASSSQGDEQFF.

This chain connects TRBV4-1 to TRBJ2-1. This CDR3 has 11 residues. CDR1 and CDR2 (germline): MGHRA, YSYEKL. The CDR3 protein is CASSQGSEQFF.

This sequence joins TRBV7-9 and TRBJ2-1; TCRdb picks TRBD1, but there is no DNA to check that call. Looked up from germline, CDR1 is SEHNR and CDR2 is FQNEAQ (reference sequence). CDR3 length: 16 amino acids. This chain's CDR3 is CASSLAGQGEIDEQFF.

The chain joins TRBV29-1 to TRBJ2-5; the D call of TRBD1 rests on TCRdb alone, since no DNA is present to check it. In germline, CDR1 is SQVTM, CDR2 ANQGSEA. The CDR3 is 12 residues long. The CDR3 is CSAWDSQETQYF.

The rearrangement joins TRBV29-1 to TRBJ1-1; without DNA, the TCRdb call of TRBD1 cannot be checked. The CDR3 sequence is 13 residues long. CDR1 is SQVTM and CDR2 is ANQGSEA in the germline V gene. CDR3 sequence: CSVLTDKNTEAFF.

The chain has TRBV28 and TRBJ2-7; the D gene TCRdb calls, TRBD2, cannot be checked with no DNA. Germline V gene lookup returns CDR1 MDHEN and CDR2 SYDVKM. The length of the CDR3 is 15 residues. The CDR3 sequence: CASSLGLAGSDEQYF.

The CDR3 is CASSYSVEAGELFF. The chain couples TRBV6-5 to TRBJ2-2. This CDR3 is built from 14 residues. In germline, CDR1 is MNHEY, CDR2 SVGAGI.

The chain is built from TRBV6-5 and TRBJ2-1; the TCRdb call, TRBD2, lacks DNA for checking. The germline V gene has CDR1 MNHEY and CDR2 SVGAGI. This CDR3 is built from 18 residues. This CDR3 reads CASSYSYTSGGLNNEQFF.

The CDR3 here is CSVVGQINEQFF. The chain joins TRBV29-1 to TRBJ2-1. CDR3 length: 12 residues. Germline CDR1 is SQVTM and CDR2 is ANQGSEA.

The chain joins TRBV7-6 to TRBJ1-3. This CDR3 has 15 residues. The germline V gene has CDR1 SGHVS and CDR2 FNYEAQ. The chain's CDR3 is CASSSDNFSGNTIYF.

The chain recombines TRBV7-2 with TRBJ2-3. The CDR3 is 14 residues long. Germline V lookup: CDR1 SGHTA, CDR2 FQGNSA. CDR3 residues: CASRPGGYTDTQYF.

The chain uses TRBV4-1 and TRBJ1-4. The CDR3 is 17 residues long. Germline V gene sequence: CDR1 MGHRA, CDR2 YSYEKL. The CDR3 reads CASSQRYPGGEGEKLFF.

The chain recombines TRBV7-2 with TRBJ2-7. This CDR3 region has 14 residues. Germline V gene sequence: CDR1 SGHTA, CDR2 FQGNSA. The CDR3 here is CASSFGPSGYEQYF.

CDR3 loop: CASSLSSGADTQYF. The chain couples TRBV7-9 to TRBJ2-3; TCRdb's assignment of TRBD2 cannot be checked, as there is no DNA. CDR3 length: 14 amino acids. Germline V gene lookup returns CDR1 SEHNR and CDR2 FQNEAQ (reference sequence).

The V gene is TRBV12-2, the J gene TRBJ1-4; the D gene TCRdb calls, TRBD1, cannot be checked with no DNA. TRBV12-2 constitutes a pseudogene. This CDR3 region has 17 residues. The CDR3 sequence: CASRLRRGRGTNEKLFF.

The gene calls are TRBV28 and TRBJ1-4. Per germline, CDR1 MDHEN and CDR2 SYDVKM. The CDR3 spans 16 residues. CDR3 sequence: CASSLSQPRTNEKLFF.

CDR3 loop: CASSLEVVGAGQETQYF. This chain joins TRBV5-1 and TRBJ2-5; TCRdb gives TRBD1 as the D gene, but with no DNA this cannot be confirmed. Germline V gives CDR1 SGHRS, CDR2 YFSETQ. This CDR3 contains 17 residues.

The chain carries TRBV2 and TRBJ2-7. The CDR3 consists of 11 residues. Germline assignment: CDR1 SNHLY and CDR2 FYNNEI. The CDR3 protein is CASSEGYEQYF.